This entry features one TCR beta chain sequence. Its antigen is unidentified. This specimen belongs to a study of T-cell reconstitution after alpha-beta-depleted transplantation in children. Study-level points and caveats: At around two months after transplant, the alpha-beta T cells were reportedly derived from several hundred expanded clones that came from non-depleted graft cells. By one year post-transplant, T-cell counts and diversity largely arose from T cells that were newly produced.

TCRbeta library preparation incorporated unique molecular identifiers. TCRdb itself ran the PCR reads through MiXCR, one entry per CDR3 protein. Of about 980,000 distinct CDR3 sequences listed, around 30% are singletons. The V end was cut by 4 bases, the J end by 1 base, with 12 bases between. The CDR3 is 15 amino acids. Per germline, CDR1 SGHRS and CDR2 YFSETQ. Source: PBMCs, mostly from graft donor cells, taken 360 days after TCRalphabeta/CD19-depleted stem cell transplant. This receptor was obtained from a boy under three years old who had a stem cell transplant for SCID, so the T cells may come from the graft donor. V and J are TRBV5-1 and TRBJ2-1, with D unclear. CDR3 protein: CASSPEWLSYNEQFF. In nucleotides, the CDR3 is TGCGCCAGCAGCCCCGAGTGGCTGTCCTACAATGAGCAGTTCTTC.